A selection of T cell receptor beta chains follows, all from one sample in a study of PD-1 blockade in classical Hodgkin lymphoma. Data came from immunoSEQ multiplex PCR; TCRdb stores just in-frame clones and leaves some out. Here the sample spans tens of thousands of clones, about 93% being singletons. This specimen consisted of peripheral blood mononuclear cells (PBMCs), obtained at baseline. These receptors were obtained from a human donor with classical Hodgkin lymphoma. Both conserved end residues are part of each CDR3. Each record gives: D gene, J gene, clone size, V gene, CDR3 protein, CDR3 DNA. A D gene is named only where the DNA matches it firmly. For some rows the clone size is stated as once, few or many, or as a class when expanded; others skip it.

d_gene: NA
j_gene: TRBJ1-5
abundance: NA
v_gene: TRBV5-1
CDR3aa: CASSPLSGQPQHF
CDR3nt: TGCGCCAGCAGCCCGCTCAGCGGTCAGCCCCAGCATTTT

d_gene: NA
j_gene: TRBJ2-1
abundance: NA
v_gene: TRBV27
CDR3aa: CASTVTVGVDEQFF
CDR3nt: TGTGCCAGCACCGTTACCGTAGGCGTCGATGAGCAGTTCTTC

d_gene: NA
j_gene: TRBJ2-1
abundance: NA
v_gene: TRBV9
CDR3aa: CASSVVEGAQEQFF
CDR3nt: TGTGCCAGCAGCGTAGTTGAAGGGGCGCAGGAGCAGTTCTTC

d_gene: NA
j_gene: TRBJ2-7
abundance: NA
v_gene: TRBV9
CDR3aa: CASSVGDYEQYF
CDR3nt: TGTGCCAGCAGCGTAGGGGACTACGAGCAGTACTTC

d_gene: TRBD1
j_gene: TRBJ2-3
abundance: NA
v_gene: TRBV19
CDR3aa: CASSPQGAQDTQYF
CDR3nt: TGTGCCAGTAGTCCCCAGGGGGCGCAAGATACGCAGTATTTT

d_gene: NA
j_gene: TRBJ2-1
abundance: NA
v_gene: TRBV5-8
CDR3aa: CASSLGLTVNEQFF
CDR3nt: TGTGCCAGCAGCTTGGGGTTAACGGTGAATGAGCAGTTCTTC

d_gene: TRBD2
j_gene: TRBJ2-3
abundance: NA
v_gene: TRBV9
CDR3aa: CASSAAGGSGADTQYF
CDR3nt: TGTGCCAGCAGCGCTGCGGGGGGGAGTGGCGCAGATACGCAGTATTTT

d_gene: TRBD1
j_gene: TRBJ2-7
abundance: NA
v_gene: TRBV25-1
CDR3aa: CASSEYIRGLDEQYF
CDR3nt: TGTGCCAGCAGTGAATATATAAGGGGGCTGGACGAGCAGTACTTC

d_gene: NA
j_gene: TRBJ2-1
abundance: NA
v_gene: TRBV28
CDR3aa: CASSSWRGRGEQFF
CDR3nt: TGTGCCAGCAGTTCTTGGCGGGGGCGCGGTGAGCAGTTCTTC

d_gene: TRBD1
j_gene: TRBJ2-3
abundance: few
v_gene: TRBV7-2
CDR3aa: CASSLARSWDRGRTDTQYF
CDR3nt: TGTGCCAGCAGCTTAGCGCGGTCCTGGGACAGGGGGCGCACAGATACGCAGTATTTT

d_gene: NA
j_gene: TRBJ1-5
abundance: NA
v_gene: TRBV4-3
CDR3aa: CASSQDSNSPNQPQHF
CDR3nt: TGCGCCAGCAGCCAAGATTCAAACAGTCCTAATCAGCCCCAGCATTTT

d_gene: TRBD2
j_gene: TRBJ2-2
abundance: NA
v_gene: TRBV27
CDR3aa: CASSLGTRVTGELFF
CDR3nt: TGTGCCAGCAGTTTAGGGACTAGGGTGACCGGGGAGCTGTTTTTT

d_gene: TRBD1
j_gene: TRBJ2-7
abundance: NA
v_gene: TRBV6-5
CDR3aa: CASRPMGTGNEQYF
CDR3nt: TGTGCCAGCAGGCCGATGGGGACAGGGAATGAGCAGTACTTC

d_gene: TRBD1
j_gene: TRBJ2-1
abundance: NA
v_gene: TRBV2
CDR3aa: CASSRDRVFHEQFF
CDR3nt: TGTGCCAGCAGTCGGGACAGGGTCTTTCATGAGCAGTTCTTC

d_gene: TRBD2
j_gene: TRBJ2-7
abundance: NA
v_gene: TRBV19
CDR3aa: CASSIRGGLVDSYEQYF
CDR3nt: TGTGCCAGTAGTATCCGGGGGGGACTAGTGGACTCCTACGAGCAGTACTTC

d_gene: TRBD1
j_gene: TRBJ1-3
abundance: NA
v_gene: TRBV5-1
CDR3aa: CASSSSGTGILSPKNTIYF
CDR3nt: TGCGCCAGCAGCTCGTCCGGGACAGGGATCTTGTCCCCAAAAAACACCATATATTTT

d_gene: TRBD2
j_gene: TRBJ2-4
abundance: NA
v_gene: TRBV5-4
CDR3aa: CASRTGLENIQYF
CDR3nt: TGTGCCAGCAGAACGGGACTAGAAAACATTCAGTACTTC

d_gene: TRBD2
j_gene: TRBJ2-7
abundance: NA
v_gene: TRBV7-3
CDR3aa: CASSPQIAGVPYEQYF
CDR3nt: TGTGCCAGCAGCCCTCAAATAGCGGGAGTTCCCTACGAGCAGTACTTC

d_gene: NA
j_gene: TRBJ1-4
abundance: NA
v_gene: TRBV9
CDR3aa: CASSHGVGGFEEKLFF
CDR3nt: TGTGCCAGCAGCCATGGAGTAGGAGGGTTTGAGGAAAAACTGTTTTTT

d_gene: NA
j_gene: TRBJ2-1
abundance: once
v_gene: TRBV18
CDR3aa: CASSPPNLKSHEQFF
CDR3nt: TGTGCCAGCTCACCACCGAACTTAAAATCCCATGAGCAGTTCTTC

d_gene: TRBD2
j_gene: TRBJ2-2
abundance: NA
v_gene: TRBV9
CDR3aa: CASSVSTSGGAMTTGELFF
CDR3nt: TGTGCCAGCAGCGTATCCACTAGCGGGGGGGCCATGACCACCGGGGAGCTGTTTTTT

d_gene: NA
j_gene: TRBJ1-4
abundance: NA
v_gene: TRBV5-1
CDR3aa: CASSELTDHVGKLFF
CDR3nt: TGCGCCAGCAGCGAGTTGACGGACCACGTGGGAAAACTGTTTTTT

d_gene: TRBD1
j_gene: TRBJ2-7
abundance: NA
v_gene: TRBV7-7
CDR3aa: CASSLGTGSYEQYF
CDR3nt: TGTGCCAGCAGCTTAGGGACAGGGTCTTACGAGCAGTACTTC

d_gene: NA
j_gene: TRBJ2-3
abundance: NA
v_gene: TRBV4-3
CDR3aa: CASSQDTGAEGTDTQYF
CDR3nt: TGCGCCAGCAGCCAAGATACGGGGGCTGAGGGCACAGATACGCAGTATTTT

d_gene: NA
j_gene: TRBJ1-6
abundance: NA
v_gene: TRBV19
CDR3aa: CASSSTGNSPLHF
CDR3nt: TGTGCCAGTAGTTCTACAGGAAATTCACCCCTCCACTTT

d_gene: NA
j_gene: TRBJ2-7
abundance: NA
v_gene: TRBV19
CDR3aa: CASSSRKDGFYEQYF
CDR3nt: TGTGCCAGTAGTTCCCGAAAAGACGGCTTCTACGAGCAGTACTTC

d_gene: TRBD1
j_gene: TRBJ2-2
abundance: NA
v_gene: TRBV5-1
CDR3aa: CASSPTGGTGELFF
CDR3nt: TGCGCCAGCAGTCCGACAGGGGGCACCGGGGAGCTGTTTTTT

d_gene: TRBD2
j_gene: TRBJ2-7
abundance: NA
v_gene: TRBV18
CDR3aa: CASSPGGGYEQYF
CDR3nt: TGTGCCAGCTCACCCGGGGGGGGTTACGAGCAGTACTTC

d_gene: NA
j_gene: TRBJ2-3
abundance: NA
v_gene: TRBV15
CDR3aa: CATSRDRALRRGTDTQYF
CDR3nt: TGTGCCACCAGCAGAGATCGCGCGCTCCGGAGGGGCACAGATACGCAGTATTTT

d_gene: TRBD2
j_gene: TRBJ2-7
abundance: NA
v_gene: TRBV27
CDR3aa: CASSASGGVPFYEQYF
CDR3nt: TGTGCCAGCAGTGCCAGTGGGGGGGTCCCATTCTACGAGCAGTACTTC

d_gene: NA
j_gene: TRBJ2-3
abundance: NA
v_gene: TRBV2
CDR3aa: CASRGGAVPF
CDR3nt: TGTGCCAGCCGGGGCGGGGCCGTGCCTTTT

d_gene: TRBD2
j_gene: TRBJ2-3
abundance: NA
v_gene: TRBV6-4
CDR3aa: CASSDVGGGTDTQYF
CDR3nt: TGTGCCAGCAGTGACGTGGGAGGGGGCACAGATACGCAGTATTTT

d_gene: NA
j_gene: TRBJ1-5
abundance: NA
v_gene: TRBV21-1
CDR3aa: CARYAAGSNQPQHF
CDR3nt: TGTGCCAGATACGCGGCAGGGAGCAATCAGCCCCAGCATTTT

d_gene: NA
j_gene: TRBJ1-6
abundance: once
v_gene: TRBV30
CDR3aa: CAWTPTGGSPLHF
CDR3nt: TGTGCCTGGACCCCGACAGGTGGTTCACCCCTCCACTTT

d_gene: TRBD1
j_gene: TRBJ1-3
abundance: few
v_gene: TRBV15
CDR3aa: CATSSPGTGPNDSGNTIYF
CDR3nt: TGTGCCACCAGCAGCCCTGGGACAGGGCCGAACGACTCTGGAAACACCATATATTTT

d_gene: NA
j_gene: TRBJ2-2
abundance: once
v_gene: TRBV7-9
CDR3aa: CASSLEDPINTGELFF
CDR3nt: TGTGCCAGCAGCTTAGAGGACCCCATTAACACCGGGGAGCTGTTTTTT

d_gene: NA
j_gene: TRBJ2-6
abundance: few
v_gene: TRBV6-6
CDR3aa: CASRQAEPGANVLTF
CDR3nt: TGTGCCAGCAGGCAGGCGGAGCCTGGGGCCAACGTCCTGACTTTC

d_gene: NA
j_gene: TRBJ1-1
abundance: NA
v_gene: TRBV7-3
CDR3aa: CASSFGGLGNTEAFF
CDR3nt: TGTGCCAGCAGCTTTGGTGGTTTAGGGAACACTGAAGCTTTCTTT

d_gene: NA
j_gene: TRBJ2-7
abundance: NA
v_gene: TRBV21-1
CDR3aa: CASSVFASGPFYEQYF
CDR3nt: TGTGCCAGCAGTGTTTTTGCTAGCGGGCCCTTTTACGAGCAGTACTTC

d_gene: TRBD1
j_gene: TRBJ1-4
abundance: NA
v_gene: TRBV15
CDR3aa: CATSRGHRDSNEKLFF
CDR3nt: TGTGCCACCAGCAGGGGCCACCGGGACAGTAATGAAAAACTGTTTTTT

d_gene: TRBD1
j_gene: TRBJ2-3
abundance: few
v_gene: TRBV27
CDR3aa: CASSTSGTGVNTQYF
CDR3nt: TGTGCCAGCAGTACCTCCGGGACAGGGGTCAATACGCAGTATTTT

d_gene: TRBD2
j_gene: TRBJ2-7
abundance: NA
v_gene: TRBV7-8
CDR3aa: CASSLKTSGRGHEQYF
CDR3nt: TGTGCCAGCAGCTTAAAAACTAGCGGGCGGGGCCACGAGCAGTACTTC

d_gene: NA
j_gene: TRBJ2-7
abundance: NA
v_gene: TRBV18
CDR3aa: CASSPIGPSAGQYF
CDR3nt: TGTGCCAGCTCACCGATAGGACCCTCTGCCGGGCAGTACTTC

d_gene: NA
j_gene: TRBJ1-5
abundance: NA
v_gene: TRBV15
CDR3aa: CATSVAVGNQPQHF
CDR3nt: TGTGCCACCAGCGTGGCGGTAGGCAATCAGCCCCAGCATTTT

d_gene: NA
j_gene: TRBJ2-7
abundance: NA
v_gene: TRBV11-2
CDR3aa: CASSLAVGPAYEQYF
CDR3nt: TGTGCCAGCAGCTTAGCAGTCGGGCCAGCCTACGAGCAGTACTTC

d_gene: NA
j_gene: TRBJ2-3
abundance: NA
v_gene: TRBV28
CDR3aa: CASSQTLLATDLYTQYF
CDR3nt: TGTGCCAGCAGCCAGACCCTCCTAGCGACGGACTTATATACGCAGTATTTT

d_gene: NA
j_gene: TRBJ2-7
abundance: NA
v_gene: TRBV9
CDR3aa: CASSVDSGKGSYEQYF
CDR3nt: TGTGCCAGCAGCGTAGATTCGGGAAAGGGTTCCTACGAGCAGTACTTC

d_gene: NA
j_gene: TRBJ2-1
abundance: NA
v_gene: TRBV27
CDR3aa: CASRLDPLNNEQFF
CDR3nt: TGTGCCAGCAGACTAGACCCCCTCAACAATGAGCAGTTCTTC

d_gene: NA
j_gene: TRBJ2-1
abundance: NA
v_gene: TRBV6-6
CDR3aa: CASSPGGSLDNEQFF
CDR3nt: TGTGCCAGCAGCCCCGGGGGCAGTTTAGACAATGAGCAGTTCTTC

d_gene: NA
j_gene: TRBJ2-5
abundance: NA
v_gene: TRBV5-8
CDR3aa: CASSVGDTRVGETQYF
CDR3nt: TGTGCCAGCAGCGTAGGGGACACCCGGGTCGGGGAGACCCAGTACTTC

d_gene: TRBD1
j_gene: TRBJ2-7
abundance: few
v_gene: TRBV6-5
CDR3aa: CASSYSGTGNFGEQYF
CDR3nt: TGTGCCAGCAGTTACTCTGGGACAGGGAACTTCGGCGAGCAGTACTTC

d_gene: TRBD1
j_gene: TRBJ2-7
abundance: NA
v_gene: TRBV30
CDR3aa: CASGTGVTYEQYF
CDR3nt: TGTGCCTCCGGGACAGGGGTCACCTACGAGCAGTACTTC

d_gene: TRBD1
j_gene: TRBJ2-2
abundance: NA
v_gene: TRBV6-5
CDR3aa: CASSIGTANTGELFF
CDR3nt: TGTGCCAGCAGTATTGGGACAGCGAACACCGGGGAGCTGTTTTTT

d_gene: NA
j_gene: TRBJ2-5
abundance: NA
v_gene: TRBV18
CDR3aa: CASSPPGGRETQYF
CDR3nt: TGTGCCAGCTCACCACCGGGGGGTAGAGAGACCCAGTACTTC